This T cell receptor (beta chain) originates from a study of CD8+CD57+ T cells in acquired aplastic anemia. Across the whole study: Average DNA yield from sorted CD4+ and CD8+ cells was about 3 ug. Overall study results and limits: Patients showed no significant difference from controls in CD8+ Simpson's diversity. Twenty-nine CD8+ CDR3 sequences were shared between patients and controls.

The use of genomic DNA as template underpinned the TCR beta VDJ and CDR3 profiling. From the reads, TCRdb called clonotypes with MiXCR, one entry per CDR3 protein. Among approximately 150,000 distinct CDR3 sequences listed, around half were seen once. This clonotype was counted between two and nine times. What it binds is unknown. Whoever was chosen for sequencing had shown CD8+CD57+ cell expansion by flow cytometry. Germline V CDR1 and CDR2: MGHDK, SYGVNS. The CDR3 has 16 amino acids. The V end lost 5 bases, the J end lost 1 base, and 15 bases lay between the germline ends. The source of this sequence is a human donor with aplastic anemia. The sample was sorted CD4+, CD8+, or CD8+CD57+ T cells (not recorded which) from PBMCs. The V gene is TRBV25-1, the J gene TRBJ2-4, with D possibly TRBD1 on 5 matching bases. This chain's CDR3 is CASSLRQNSAKNIQYF. For the CDR3, the DNA is TGTGCCAGCAGTCTACGACAGAACTCCGCCAAAAACATTCAGTACTTC.